Shown below are 14 T cell receptor beta chains from a single sample sequenced in a study of T cell repertoires in cytomegalovirus infection. TCRdb called the reads again in MiXCR, with one record for every CDR3 protein. The sample contains roughly 570,000 distinct CDR3 sequences, under 45% of which appear only once. These receptors have no identified antigens. The source was cultured PBMCs, collected from culture after CMV antigen stimulation. The receptors come from a human donor in good health (CMV status not recorded). Some clones in this sample may be carry-over from other donors' samples.

This clonotype was recorded a few times. V is TRBV28 and J is TRBJ1-6; tentatively, D is TRBD1 (5 bases). Germline-derived CDR1 and CDR2 are MDHEN and SYDVKM. The length of the CDR3 is 14 residues. The V and J ends lost 3 bases and 7 bases respectively, with 10 bases between them. CDR3 in DNA: TGTGCCAGCAGTTTGGCCGGGGGAAATTCACCCCTCCACTTT. This gives the protein CASSLAGGNSPLHF. The full variable domain, its missing parts supplied by reference TRBV28 and TRBJ1-6, is DVKVTQSSRYLVKRTGEKVFLECVQDMDHENMFWYRQDPGLGLRLIYFSYDVKMKEKGDIPEGYSVSREKKERFSLILESASTNQTSMYLCASSLAGGNSPLHFGNGTRLTVT.

A remark on this clonotype: Sequence at one end of the junction differs from germline and may be a read error. This chain joins TRBV9 and TRBJ1-2; no clear D. Germline assignment: CDR1 SGDLS and CDR2 YYNGEE. The CDR3 length is 8 residues. This CDR3 reads CASGDSAF. CDR3 bases: TGTGCCAGCGGCGACTCCGCCTTC.

This clonotype has a handful of counts. The CDR3 nucleotides are TGCAGTGCTCCTACCAAAAGGAGAGACGAGCAGTACTTC. Its protein is CSAPTKRRDEQYF. The V call is TRBV20-1, the J call TRBJ2-7; D gene unclear. Germline CDR1 and CDR2: DFQATT and SNEGSKA (reference sequence). The V end was cut by 5 bases, the J end by 5 bases, with 16 bases between. The CDR3 is 13 residues long.

V is TRBV7-2 and J is TRBJ2-1; D call uncertain. Germline CDR1 SGHTA, CDR2 FQGNSA. CDR3 size: 16 residues. V dropped 5 bases and J dropped 7 bases, with 21 bases sitting between them. The CDR3, as DNA: TGTGCCAGCAGCATAGGAAGCGCCGGCGCTTTAAATGAGCAGTTCTTC. This encodes CASSIGSAGALNEQFF.

The V call is TRBV7-6, the J call TRBJ2-3, with D possibly matching TRBD2 (6 bases). Germline values: CDR1 SGHVS, CDR2 FNYEAQ. CDR3 length: 15 residues. The V gene lost 5 bases and the J gene lost 2 bases, with 14 bases spanning the gap. CDR3 bases: TGTGCCAGCAGCCCCACGCGGGGAAACACAGATACGCAGTATTTT. Protein sequence: CASSPTRGNTDTQYF.

This clonotype was observed a handful of times. The chain is built from TRBV7-9 and TRBJ1-2; no clear D. Germline CDR1 reads SEHNR; CDR2 reads FQNEAQ (reference sequence). The ends were cut back, 3 bases at V and 4 bases at J, with 15 bases in the middle. The CDR3 covers 15 residues. CDR3 DNA: TGTGCCAGCAGCTTTTTCGGGGAACTATCCTATGGCTACACCTTC. Its protein is CASSFFGELSYGYTF.

This clonotype was observed a few times. The rearrangement links TRBV11-2 to TRBJ2-7; 10 bases align to TRBD1. The trim removed 5 bases at V and 3 bases at J, leaving 10 bases unmatched. The CDR3 loop spans 16 amino acids. The germline CDR1 and CDR2 sequences are SGHAT and FQNNGV. The CDR3 bases are TGTGCCAGCAGCGCAGCCGGGACAGGGGTTTTCTACGAGCAGTACTTC. Translation: CASSAAGTGVFYEQYF.

V is TRBV7-9 and J is TRBJ2-5; perhaps TRBD1 as D (5 bases). The CDR3 consists of 14 residues. V was shortened by 3 bases and J by 5 bases, with 13 bases between the two germline ends. Germline V lookup: CDR1 SEHNR, CDR2 FQNEAQ (reference sequence). The CDR3 spells CASSLGGYRETQYF. CDR3 sequence (DNA): TGTGCCAGCAGCTTGGGCGGTTACAGGGAGACCCAGTACTTC.

This clonotype was seen ten or more times. V usage is TRBV7-6 and J usage is TRBJ2-2; no definite D call. Germline V gives CDR1 SGHVS, CDR2 FNYEAQ. The CDR3 is made up of 13 amino acids. Between the trimmed V and J ends, which lost 5 bases and 1 base, there was a span of 5 bases. In nucleotides, the CDR3 is TGTGCCAGCAGCCAAGGGAACACCGGGGAGCTGTTTTTT. This sequence encodes CASSQGNTGELFF.

About this clonotype: The junction departs from germline at one end; a sequencing error may be responsible. This rearrangement joins TRBV6-2 or TRBV6-3 to TRBJ2-7, with D maybe TRBD1 (6 bases). This CDR3 spans 15 amino acids. Germline-derived CDR1 and CDR2 are MNHEY and SVGEGT. The DNA of the CDR3 is TGTGCCAGCAGTTACTTCGGGACATACTCCAACGAGCAGTACTTC. This translates into CASSYFGTYSNEQYF.

This clonotype showed up just a few times. The chain joins TRBV6-2 or TRBV6-3 to TRBJ2-1, with D possibly matching TRBD1 (6 bases). Looked up from germline, CDR1 is MNHEY and CDR2 is SVGEGT. The CDR3 has 19 amino acids. The V end lost 0 bases, the J end lost 5 bases, and 23 bases lay between the germline ends. The CDR3 loop reads CASSYSIPPRGSFDNEQFF. The CDR3, as DNA: TGTGCCAGCAGTTACTCGATCCCGCCCAGGGGATCCTTCGACAATGAGCAGTTCTTC.

The genes are TRBV20-1 and TRBJ2-3, with TRBD1 matching 8 bases. This CDR3 has 15 residues. The junction had 9 bases not matched to a gene; V was cut back by 3 bases and J by 4 bases. The germline gives CDR1 DFQATT, CDR2 SNEGSKA (reference sequence). The CDR3, as DNA: TGCAGTGCTAGGATTCTGACAGGGGTTTCAGATACGCAGTATTTT. Its protein product is CSARILTGVSDTQYF.

The chain recombines TRBV7-8 with TRBJ1-1; D is unclear. Germline-derived CDR1 and CDR2 are SGHVS and FQNEAQ. V shed 5 bases and J shed 1 base, with 11 bases lying between them. The CDR3 has 14 amino acids. The DNA for the CDR3 is TGTGCCAGCAGCCCCCCCGGCACGAACACTGAAGCTTTCTTT. Its translation is CASSPPGTNTEAFF.

This clonotype was observed a few times. The chain couples TRBV5-1 to TRBJ1-2; D remains ambiguous. V was clipped by 1 base and J by 2 bases, with 15 bases between them. CDR3 length equals 16 residues. From germline, CDR1 is SGHRS and CDR2 YFSETQ. CDR3 in amino acids: CASSLTSRSTNYGYTF. The CDR3 coding sequence is TGCGCCAGCAGCTTGACAAGCAGGAGCACCAACTATGGCTACACCTTC.